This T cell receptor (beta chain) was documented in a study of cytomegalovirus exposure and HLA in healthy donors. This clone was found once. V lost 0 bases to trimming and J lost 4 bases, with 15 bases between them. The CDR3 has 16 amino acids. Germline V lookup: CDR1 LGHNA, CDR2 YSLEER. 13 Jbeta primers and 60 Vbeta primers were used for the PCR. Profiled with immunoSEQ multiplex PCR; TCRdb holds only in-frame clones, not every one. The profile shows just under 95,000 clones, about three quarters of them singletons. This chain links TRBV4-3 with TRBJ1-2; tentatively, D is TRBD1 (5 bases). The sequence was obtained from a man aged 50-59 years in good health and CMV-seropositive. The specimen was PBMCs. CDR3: CASSQDISGHLYGYTF. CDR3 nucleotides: TGCGCCAGCAGCCAAGATATCTCAGGACACCTCTATGGCTACACCTTC.